The 14 T cell receptor beta chains below come from one sample, sequenced in a study of Ad26.COV2.S vaccination and SARS-CoV-2 variants. The method was immunoSEQ multiplex PCR; TCRdb's version includes in-frame clones alone and lacks a portion of them. The sample lists around 350,000 clones, 92% occurring once. The starting material was peripheral blood, obtained after recovery from COVID-19. These receptor sequences come from a human donor who had recovered from COVID-19.

This chain joins TRBV4-3 and TRBJ2-3; D tentatively fits TRBD1 or TRBD2 (6 bases each). CDR3 length equals 15 residues. Trimming took 0 bases from V and 4 from J, leaving 11 bases between them. CDR1 and CDR2 (germline): LGHNA, YSLEER. The CDR3, as DNA: TGCGCCAGCAGCCAAGATGACGGGGGCGCAGATACGCAGTATTTT. Translation gives CASSQDDGGADTQYF.

The chain is built from TRBV29-1 and TRBJ1-1; D not resolved. V lost 4 bases, J lost 4 bases, and 16 bases lay in between. The CDR3 covers 14 residues. Per germline, CDR1 SQVTM and CDR2 ANQGSEA. CDR3 sequence (DNA): TGCAGCGTTGGAGGTCGGAGGCTTGGCACTGAAGCTTTCTTT. This translates into CSVGGRRLGTEAFF.

The gene calls are TRBV11-2 and TRBJ2-5, with D perhaps matching TRBD2 (5 bases). V was clipped by 4 bases and J by 9 bases, with 21 bases between them. Germline V lookup: CDR1 SGHAT, CDR2 FQNNGV. This CDR3 has 15 amino acids. CDR3 residues: CASSSQLEVGKPQYF. The CDR3 DNA is TGTGCCAGCAGCTCTCAACTAGAAGTGGGCAAACCCCAGTACTTC.

The chain joins TRBV15 to TRBJ1-4; D perhaps matches TRBD1 (5 bases). Germline assignment: CDR1 LNHNV and CDR2 YYDKDF (reference sequence). V was pared by 1 base and J by 8 bases, with 14 bases between. The CDR3 length is 15 residues. The DNA for the CDR3 is TGTGCCACCAGCAGAGCCAGGGCAAACCCCGAAAAACTGTTTTTT. Its protein product is CATSRARANPEKLFF. Combining the CDR3 with reference TRBV15 and TRBJ1-4 gives the whole variable domain DAMVIQNPRYQVTQFGKPVTLSCSQTLNHNVMYWYQQKSSQAPKLLFHYYDKDFNNEADTPDNFQSRRPNTSFCFLDIRSPGLGDTAMYLCATSRARANPEKLFFGSGTQLSVL.

The V and J genes are TRBV19 and TRBJ1-2, with a tentative D call TRBD1 (5 bases). Germline CDR1 reads LNHDA; CDR2 reads SQIVND (reference sequence). The CDR3 is made up of 14 amino acids. V was shortened by 7 bases and J by 0 bases, with 12 bases between the two germline ends. CDR3 bases: TGTGCCAGTACCCCGGACATTTCTAACTATGGCTACACCTTC. Translating gives CASTPDISNYGYTF.

CDR3 amino acids: CASSLVPGGPALGTDTQYF. The CDR3 nucleotides read TGTGCCAGCAGCTTGGTCCCGGGGGGACCGGCGCTGGGTACCGATACGCAGTATTTT. The rearrangement uses TRBV5-6 and TRBJ2-3; 7 nucleotides agree with TRBD2. V was clipped by 0 bases and J by 6 bases; unmatched bases: 19. Per the germline V gene, CDR1 is SGHDT and CDR2 is YYEEEE. The CDR3 is 19 residues long. Full variable domain (rest looked up from reference TRBV5-6 and TRBJ2-3): DAGVTQSPTHLIKTRGQQVTLRCSPKSGHDTVSWYQQALGQGPQFIFQYYEEEERQRGNFPDRFSGHQFPNYSSELNVNALLLGDSALYLCASSLVPGGPALGTDTQYFGPGTRLTVL.

The rearrangement links TRBV19 to TRBJ2-1; the match to TRBD1 covers 8 bases. This CDR3 comprises 14 residues. Trimming took 6 bases from V and 5 from J; bases not matched to a gene: 6. Germline V gives CDR1 LNHDA, CDR2 SQIVND (reference sequence). The CDR3 bases are TGTGCCAGTAGCCCGACGGACAGGGACAATGAGCAGTTCTTC. Translation: CASSPTDRDNEQFF.

The chain recombines TRBV19 with TRBJ1-5; D is perhaps TRBD1 (6 bases). Trimming cost V 4 bases and J 7 bases, with 11 bases left between them. Germline V gives CDR1 LNHDA, CDR2 SQIVND (reference sequence). This CDR3 has 13 residues. The CDR3 sequence is CASSTVGGQPQHF. CDR3 bases: TGTGCCAGTAGTACTGTAGGGGGACAGCCCCAGCATTTT.

A remark on this clone: Additional DNA sequences in this sample encode the identical CDR3. The chain recombines TRBV5-1 with TRBJ2-7; D may be TRBD1 (5 bases). V gave up 2 bases and J gave up 0 bases, with 9 bases separating them. Germline CDR1 reads SGHRS; CDR2 reads YFSETQ. CDR3 size: 14 residues. The CDR3 loop reads CASSLQASSYEQYF. The CDR3 DNA is TGCGCCAGCAGCTTACAGGCCAGCTCCTACGAGCAGTACTTC.

DNA for the CDR3: TGTGCCAGCAGCTTCCCGGGGGACAGGGTCAGAGACGAGCAGTACTTC. It codes for CASSFPGDRVRDEQYF. The V and J genes are TRBV7-2 and TRBJ2-7; TRBD1 aligns across 9 bases. V shed 3 bases and J 5 bases; nucleotides not matched to a gene: 11. This CDR3 comprises 16 residues. The germline V gene has CDR1 SGHTA and CDR2 FQGNSA.

This chain connects TRBV7-9 to TRBJ1-2; tentative D call: TRBD1 (6 bases). CDR1 SEHNR and CDR2 FQNEAQ come from the germline V gene (reference sequence). The V end was cut by 0 bases, the J end by 4 bases, with 9 bases between. The CDR3 sequence is 14 residues long. CDR3 coding DNA: TGTGCCAGCAGCTTAGCAGGACAGCTCTATGGCTACACCTTC. It codes for CASSLAGQLYGYTF.

The chain combines TRBV7-9 with TRBJ2-6, with D maybe TRBD2 (6 bases). The CDR3 contains 16 residues. Trimming left V 1 base short and J 2 bases short, with 9 bases between. Germline assignment: CDR1 SEHNR and CDR2 FQNEAQ (reference sequence). This CDR3 reads CASSLEGGAGANVLTF. The CDR3 nucleotides are TGTGCCAGCAGCTTAGAGGGAGGCGCTGGGGCCAACGTCCTGACTTTC.

The CDR3 loop reads CASSPRALGNEQYF. DNA for the CDR3: TGTGCCAGCAGCCCACGGGCTCTGGGTAACGAGCAGTACTTC. The gene calls are TRBV5-4 and TRBJ2-7, with D unclear. Trimming left V 4 bases short and J 5 bases short, with 16 bases between. This CDR3 comprises 14 residues. Per germline, CDR1 SGHNT and CDR2 YYREEE (reference sequence).

The gene calls are TRBV7-2 and TRBJ2-1, with TRBD1 as a possible D gene (6 bases). The germline V gene encodes CDR1 SGHTA and CDR2 FQGNSA. Trimming removed 5 bases from V and 7 bases from J, with 18 bases in between. The CDR3 totals 15 residues. The CDR3 reads CASSPSGGLGNEQFF. The DNA for the CDR3 is TGTGCCAGCAGCCCTTCTGGGGGCCTCGGAAATGAGCAGTTCTTC.